This T cell receptor beta chain appears in the sequencing data of a study of control samples from healthy donors and cancer patients. The data were produced by immunoSEQ multiplex PCR, yet TCRdb's version contains in-frame clones alone and is incomplete. The table records around 92,000 clones, around 80% of them present only once. The sequence was obtained from a man in his fifties or sixties in good health. Material for sequencing was blood.

CDR3 in amino acids: CASSPLTANTGELFF. Written as DNA, the CDR3 is TGTGCCAGCTCCCCATTAACGGCGAACACCGGGGAGCTGTTTTTT. The chain links TRBV18 to TRBJ2-2; no firm D call. Germline values: CDR1 KGHSH, CDR2 LQKENI. Trimming took off 6 bases at V and 0 bases at J, with 11 bases between the two ends. CDR3 length: 15 residues. The variable domain in full, with the rest retrieved from reference TRBV18 and TRBJ2-2, is NAGVMQNPRHLVRRRGQEARLRCSPMKGHSHVYWYRQLPEEGLKFMVYLQKENIIDESGMPKERFSAEFPKEGPSILRIQQVVRGDSAAYFCASSPLTANTGELFFGEGSRLTVL.